One TCR beta chain is described in this entry. What this receptor recognizes is not known. No base quality information exists; no much larger clone differs at one position. Collaborating institutions collected whole blood in K2EDTA tubes following their own protocols. For TCRbeta analysis, collaborators shipped samples as frozen whole blood, isolated PBMCs, or DNA extracted from either of those sample types. TCRbeta CDR3 regions were amplified from genomic DNA by means of the immunoSEQ Assay, a bias-controlled multiplex PCR. As for how the authors treated the data: The number of nucleated cells in each sample was estimated from the amplification of reference gene primers within the assay. Sequence reads were collapsed and filtered to measure the absolute abundance of every unique TCRbeta CDR3 rearrangement. For each sample, productive Simpson clonality was calculated by taking the square root of Simpson's diversity index across productive rearrangements. Not all clones reach the TCRdb copy of this immuneACCESS table, which keeps in-frame sequences only. Checked studies attribute under half of the gap to unresolved V genes and leave the rest unexplained. The DNA was the basis for D and trimming; V, J and clone size are from that table. The sample contains about 80,000 clones, approximately 80% of them found a single time. The ten largest make up 15% of the sample.

This record comes from a study of blood T cell repertoires in COVID-19 (TCRdb year 2020). Context from the whole study: Samples from collaborators originated in the United States, Italy and Spain and spanned both the acute and convalescent phases of COVID-19. Subjects who had been exposed to COVID-19, were actively infected with it, or had recovered from it provided the deeply sampled blood TCRbeta repertoires that made up the dataset. Sample metadata almost always included a de-identified subject ID, COVID-19 status, age in years and sex. The material from the prospective study consisted of cDNA or gDNA derived from T cells, B-cell-depleted T cells, or PBMCs. Where available, HLA class I and class II types were obtained from metadata supplied by the sample provider rather than from assay-based typing. The samples were drawn from two sources: the first 160 participants of the ongoing ImmuneRACE study, and over 1,000 subjects contributed by 6 global collaborators. A freely available public database, intended as a resource for researchers studying the immune response to SARS-CoV-2, is where the repertoires were released. Points the paper makes about the study in general: How much clinical and demographic metadata was included differed by source and by participant, and the metadata was provided uncurated.

The germline V gene (reference sequence) provides CDR1 LNHDA and CDR2 SQIVND. The germline ends are 6 bases apart after V is trimmed by 7 bases and J by 6 bases. The CDR3, cysteine through phenylalanine, is 10 amino acids long. The CDR3 DNA has 30 bases and is translated from base 1. The specimen was peripheral blood. The sequence was obtained from a woman older than 75 with acute or convalescent COVID-19. The V and J segments used are TRBV19 and TRBJ1-2; a confident D gene designation cannot be given. The CDR3 reads CASKRDGYTF. The sequenced DNA: TGTGCCAGTAAGAGGGATGGCTACACCTTC. Outside the CDR3, residues come from the reference TRBV19 and TRBJ1-2 proteins, so the full variable domain is: DGGITQSPKYLFRKEGQNVTLSCEQNLNHDAMYWYRQDPGQGLRLIYYSQIVNDFQKGDIAEGYSVSREKKESFPLTVTSAQKNPTAFYLCASKRDGYTFGSGTRLTVV.